This T cell receptor beta chain derives from a study of blood T cell repertoires in COVID-19. Trimming at V came to 0 bases and at J to 4 bases, leaving 8 bases not matched to a gene. The CDR3 covers 17 residues. Per the germline V gene, CDR1 is MGHRA and CDR2 is YSYEKL. Profiling relied on immunoSEQ multiplex PCR, and the TCRdb table lists in-frame clones only, not all of them. The sample shows about 31,000 clones, approximately 90% of them seen only once. The sequence derives from a human donor in a cohort sampled during active COVID-19. The sample was peripheral blood. The rearrangement joins TRBV4-1 to TRBJ2-3; 9 bases are shared with TRBD2. Here the CDR3 DNA reads TGCGCCAGCAGCCAAGAAAGGGCTAGCGGGGAGGCAGATACGCAGTATTTT. It encodes CASSQERASGEADTQYF.